The clone carrying this T cell receptor beta chain appeared many times. Its antigen is not known. TCR beta CDR3 region amplification was performed from RNA transcripts. First-round RT-PCR with HTBI primers amplified the TCR CDR3 region. TCRdb reprocessed the multiplex PCR reads with MiXCR, giving one entry per CDR3 protein. The data hold 300,000 to 400,000 distinct CDR3 sequences, with 13% to 15% observed a single time. The data were taken from a study of T cells in Graves' hyperthyroidism and ophthalmopathy. Study results and caveats: Ophthalmopathy was told apart from stable hyperthyroidism by a 13 V-J model.

The CDR3 contains 13 residues. V was pared by 3 bases and J by 7 bases, with 5 bases of the junction left unmatched. CDR1 is GTSNPN, CDR2 SVGIG, per germline (reference sequence). This TCR was sampled from a woman under 40 with Graves' ophthalmopathy. The rearrangement links TRBV30 to TRBJ1-5, with 8 nucleotides matching TRBD1. The specimen sequenced was blood. The CDR3 loop is CAWSRQGQQPQHF. The CDR3 nucleotides read TGTGCCTGGAGCAGACAGGGGCAGCAGCCCCAGCATTTT.